This T cell receptor beta chain was retrieved from a study of neoadjuvant anti-PD-1 for oral cavity cancer. Across the study: Patients without progression got a fourth dose around day 43.

Study-level points and caveats: Post-nivolumab, blood T cell clonality was significantly elevated in non-responders. Treg/Th17 ratio rose with pretreatment blood and fell with post-treatment tumor TCRbeta clonality.

Remarks on this clone: Its antigen is currently unknown.

Trimming took off 4 bases at V and 0 bases at J, with 11 bases between the two ends. Germline CDR1 and CDR2: SGHNT and YYREEE (reference sequence). The CDR3 has 15 residues. Patients had newly diagnosed, untreated stage II-IVA oral cavity squamous cell carcinoma. Produced via immunoSEQ multiplex PCR; TCRdb's table is partial and in-frame only. This repertoire shows fewer than 90,000 clones, less than 85% found once; its top ten account for 2.5% to 3.5%. The sample in question was PBMCs, obtained before nivolumab (anti-PD-1) treatment. This clonotype originated in a person aged 35-80 years with oral cavity squamous cell carcinoma. The J gene is TRBJ2-1, the V gene TRBV5-4; D not certain. The CDR3 bases are TGTGCCAGCAGCGTAGTAGTCAGCTCCTACAATGAGCAGTTCTTC. Translated, it gives CASSVVVSSYNEQFF.